These 19 T cell receptor beta chains came from one sample sequenced in a study of shared clonotypes between healthy human individuals. The data were produced by immunoSEQ multiplex PCR, yet TCRdb's version contains in-frame clones alone and is incomplete. The sample records some 1.1 million clones, approximately 75% being singletons. The sequencing input was memory CD4+ T cells from PBMCs. Sample subset: CD45RA-negative fraction. These receptor sequences come from a man in his late teens or twenties in good health. Some clones in this sample may be carry-over from other donors' samples.

CDR3 nucleotide sequence: TGTGCCAGCAGCCCCCACATACAGGGGAAAGGCAGTATTGGTGAAAAACTGTTTTTT. Its protein is CASSPHIQGKGSIGEKLFF. The chain recombines TRBV14 with TRBJ1-4, with 7 bases matching TRBD1. Trimming at V came to 4 bases and at J to 7 bases, leaving 21 bases not matched to a gene. CDR1 and CDR2 (germline): SGHDN, FVKESK. CDR3 size: 19 residues.

The chain recombines TRBV9 with TRBJ2-7; D possibly matches TRBD1 or TRBD2 (5 bases each). With 4 bases removed from V and 3 bases from J, the gap between germline ends came to 14 bases. CDR1 and CDR2 from the germline V gene are SGDLS and YYNGEE. This CDR3 has 14 residues. The CDR3 here is CASSYRDGGYEQYF. CDR3 bases: TGTGCCAGCAGCTACCGGGACGGAGGCTACGAGCAGTACTTC. Complete variable domain (other parts from reference TRBV9 and TRBJ2-7): DSGVTQTPKHLITATGQRVTLRCSPRSGDLSVYWYQQSLDQGLQFLIQYYNGEERAKGNILERFSAQQFPDLHSELNLSSLELGDSALYFCASSYRDGGYEQYFGPGTRLTVT.

This clone has only a few counts. The chain links TRBV11-2 to TRBJ2-7; 7 bases align to TRBD2. Germline values: CDR1 SGHAT, CDR2 FQNNGV. J was trimmed by 4 bases and V by 3 bases; bases with no gene match: 9. The CDR3 consists of 15 residues. Here the CDR3 reads CASSFALATFYEQYF. DNA for the CDR3: TGTGCCAGCAGCTTCGCACTAGCGACCTTTTACGAGCAGTACTTC.

This clone was counted ten times or more. This rearrangement joins TRBV11-2 to TRBJ2-7; 8 bases fit TRBD1. Germline CDR1 and CDR2: SGHAT and FQNNGV. V lost 4 bases, J lost 1 base, and 9 bases stayed unmatched. The CDR3 sequence is 16 residues long. The CDR3 reads CASSSFRQGRSYEQYF. The CDR3 coding sequence is TGTGCCAGCAGCTCCTTTCGACAGGGGCGATCCTACGAGCAGTACTTC.

This clone showed up just a few times. This sample includes further DNA sequences coding for the same CDR3. This rearrangement joins TRBV11-2 to TRBJ2-2; 8 positions match TRBD2. J gave up 0 bases and V 6 bases, and 3 bases lay outside the gene matches. There are 15 residues in the CDR3. Germline values: CDR1 SGHAT, CDR2 FQNNGV. The CDR3 nucleotides are TGTGCCAGCAGTTTTAGCGGGGCGAACACCGGGGAGCTGTTTTTT. It specifies CASSFSGANTGELFF. The variable domain in full, with the rest retrieved from reference TRBV11-2 and TRBJ2-2, is EAGVAQSPRYKIIEKRQSVAFWCNPISGHATLYWYQQILGQGPKLLIQFQNNGVVDDSQLPKDRFSAERLKGVDSTLKIQPAKLEDSAVYLCASSFSGANTGELFFGEGSRLTVL.

J is TRBJ1-2 and V is TRBV6-5, with a weak D call TRBD1 (5 bases). The V and J ends lost 6 bases and 0 bases respectively, with 14 bases between them. The germline V gene encodes CDR1 MNHEY and CDR2 SVGAGI. The CDR3 spans 15 residues. The CDR3 is CASSPRGSANYGYTF. The CDR3 bases are TGTGCCAGCAGCCCCCGGGGCTCAGCTAACTATGGCTACACCTTC.

Comment on this clone: The identical CDR3 is also encoded by other nucleotide sequences in the sample. The V gene is TRBV5-1, the J gene TRBJ1-1; D not certain. The CDR3 has 13 amino acids. V lost 3 bases to trimming and J lost 0 bases, with 6 bases between them. Germline V gives CDR1 SGHRS, CDR2 YFSETQ. In nucleotides, the CDR3 is TGCGCCAGCAGCTCGCTTATGAACACTGAAGCTTTCTTT. It translates to CASSSLMNTEAFF. Based on the CDR3 plus reference TRBV5-1 and TRBJ1-1, the full variable domain is KAGVTQTPRYLIKTRGQQVTLSCSPISGHRSVSWYQQTPGQGLQFLFEYFSETQRNKGNFPGRFSGRQFSNSRSEMNVSTLELGDSALYLCASSSLMNTEAFFGQGTRLTVV.

This clone was found once. The chain links TRBV5-5 to TRBJ2-1; D uncertain. Germline values: CDR1 SGHKS, CDR2 YYEKEE (reference sequence). Trimming stripped 4 bases from V and 2 bases from J, with 10 bases between. The CDR3 consists of 14 residues. CDR3 in amino acids: CASSPTMTYNEQFF. The DNA of the CDR3 is TGTGCCAGCAGCCCGACGATGACCTACAATGAGCAGTTCTTC.

The rearrangement links TRBV7-3 to TRBJ2-7; D possibly uses TRBD1 or TRBD2 (5 bases each). The CDR3 consists of 14 residues. V was pared by 2 bases and J by 4 bases, with 12 bases between. Germline CDR1 is SGHTA and CDR2 is FQGTGA. The CDR3 spells CASSLGGTSYEQYF. The CDR3 bases are TGTGCCAGCAGCTTAGGGGGAACCTCGTACGAGCAGTACTTC.

This chain connects TRBV7-2 to TRBJ2-7; possible D gene TRBD2, 7 bases. V was shortened by 7 bases and J by 2 bases, with 15 bases between the two germline ends. In germline, CDR1 is SGHTA, CDR2 FQGNSA. This CDR3 contains 14 residues. CDR3 bases: TGTGCCAGCATGCGGGGGCCCCCCCCCTACGAGCAGTACTTC. This translates into CASMRGPPPYEQYF. The full variable domain, completed using reference TRBV7-2 and TRBJ2-7, is GAGVSQSPSNKVTEKGKDVELRCDPISGHTALYWYRQSLGQGLEFLIYFQGNSAPDKSGLPSDRFSAERTGGSVSTLTIQRTQQEDSAVYLCASMRGPPPYEQYFGPGTRLTVT.

The chain couples TRBV7-2 to TRBJ2-3; no reliable D call. The V gene lost 5 bases and the J gene lost 3 bases, with 18 bases spanning the gap. CDR3 length: 16 amino acids. Germline values: CDR1 SGHTA, CDR2 FQGNSA. The CDR3 spells CASSPQVGISTDTQYF. CDR3 sequence (DNA): TGTGCCAGCAGCCCCCAGGTGGGGATAAGTACAGATACGCAGTATTTT.

In the case of this clone: The junction does not match germline at one end; this may be a read error. The chain recombines TRBV5-1 with TRBJ1-1; no clear D gene. There are 13 residues in the CDR3. Germline CDR1 SGHRS, CDR2 YFSETQ. For the CDR3, the DNA is TGCGCCAGCAGGTTGGACCCGAACACTGAAGCTTTCTTT. Translated, it gives CASRLDPNTEAFF.

For the CDR3, the DNA is TGTGCCAGCAGCTTGGGCAGGGGGCTAAAATCCGGAAACACCATATATTTT. This sequence encodes CASSLGRGLKSGNTIYF. This chain connects TRBV5-6 to TRBJ1-3, with 8 bases fitting TRBD1. CDR1 is SGHDT, CDR2 YYEEEE, per germline. The trim removed 0 bases at V and 4 bases at J, leaving 9 bases unmatched. This CDR3 is 17 amino acids long.

This clone was seen a handful of times. The DNA for the CDR3 is TGTGCCACCACAACGGGGGGGAGAATGAAGGAGCAGTACTTC. Its translation is CATTTGGRMKEQYF. V is TRBV28 and J is TRBJ2-7, with 8 bases that match TRBD2. Germline CDR1 MDHEN, CDR2 SYDVKM. V dropped 10 bases and J dropped 7; count of bases not matched to a gene: 15. The CDR3 is 14 amino acids.

The chain uses TRBV6-5 and TRBJ1-4, with D maybe TRBD1 (6 bases). Looked up from germline, CDR1 is MNHEY and CDR2 is SVGAGI. The CDR3 is 13 amino acids. V was clipped by 6 bases and J by 7 bases, with 12 bases between them. The CDR3 region is CASRTQGTEKLFF. The CDR3 region has the DNA TGTGCCAGCAGAACACAGGGTACTGAAAAACTGTTTTTT.

Notes on this clone: The sample carries other DNA sequences with the same CDR3. The rearrangement joins TRBV19 to TRBJ1-2; 7 bases fit TRBD1. Germline V gene data show CDR1 as LNHDA and CDR2 as SQIVND (reference sequence). The CDR3 has 12 amino acids. Unmatched junction bases numbered 2, after V lost 5 bases and J lost 5 bases. The CDR3 reads CASSRQGYGYTF. The DNA for the CDR3 is TGTGCCAGTAGTCGACAGGGTTATGGCTACACCTTC.

The chain joins TRBV10-3 to TRBJ1-1, with D hard to call. The V gene's germline CDR1 is ENHRY and CDR2 SYGVKD. V shed 3 bases and J shed 7 bases, with 6 bases lying between them. The CDR3 loop spans 11 amino acids. DNA of the CDR3: TGTGCCATCAGTGACGAAGGTGAAGCTTTCTTT. Translation gives CAISDEGEAFF.

The chain employs TRBV27 and TRBJ2-3, with D perhaps matching TRBD2 (6 bases). This CDR3 spans 12 amino acids. The V end was cut by 7 bases, the J end by 3 bases, with 8 bases between. Germline values: CDR1 MNHEY, CDR2 SMNVEV (reference sequence). In DNA, the CDR3 is TGTGCCAGCACTGCGGGGACAGATACGCAGTATTTT. Protein: CASTAGTDTQYF.

V is TRBV18 and J is TRBJ1-1; the D is unclear. With 6 bases removed from V and 7 bases from J, the gap between germline ends came to 15 bases. CDR3 length: 13 residues. Per germline, CDR1 KGHSH and CDR2 LQKENI. In DNA, the CDR3 is TGTGCCAGCTCCCCCAATGGGAGGCTTGAAGCTTTCTTT. This encodes CASSPNGRLEAFF.